This entry lists 16 T cell receptor beta chains sequenced from one sample in a study of cytomegalovirus exposure and HLA in healthy donors. Both 60 Vbeta primers and 13 Jbeta primers went into the PCR. The table came from immunoSEQ multiplex PCR; TCRdb's copy has only in-frame clones and leaves some out. Of about 110,000 clones in the sample, roughly 80% were seen once. Sequenced sample: PBMCs. These receptors all come from a man aged 25-45 years in good health and CMV-seropositive.

This clone occurred once. CDR3 DNA: TGCACCAGCAGCCAAGATCTAGCGGGGTTTGTCACAGATACGCAGTATTTT. Protein sequence: CTSSQDLAGFVTDTQYF. The chain uses TRBV1 and TRBJ2-3; the table's TRBD2 call for D was not verified on the DNA. TRBV1 corresponds to a pseudogene. This CDR3 is 17 amino acids long.

The chain joins TRBV7-6 to TRBJ2-7; 11 nucleotides match TRBD1. This CDR3 contains 14 residues. V lost 7 bases to trimming and J lost 6 bases; unmatched junction nucleotides: 8. The germline V gene encodes CDR1 SGHVS and CDR2 FNYEAQ. The CDR3 nucleotides are TGTGCCAGCACCTCGGGGACAGGGGGTCGCGAGCAGTACTTC. This encodes CASTSGTGGREQYF.

The V call is TRBV5-1, the J call TRBJ1-2, with 9 bases that match TRBD1. CDR1 SGHRS and CDR2 YFSETQ come from the germline V gene. J was trimmed by 0 bases and V by 0 bases; bases with no gene match: 6. This CDR3 region has 17 residues. The CDR3 sequence is CASSLGTGVLSNYGYTF. CDR3 nucleotide sequence: TGCGCCAGCAGCTTGGGGACAGGGGTCCTCTCTAACTATGGCTACACCTTC.

In this sample, this clone turned up a few times. CDR3 region: CAWSVLSPTHEAFF. The CDR3 DNA reads TGTGCCTGGAGTGTACTTTCACCCACCCATGAAGCTTTCTTT. The V call is TRBV30, the J call TRBJ1-1; D unresolved. Germline CDR1 and CDR2: GTSNPN and SVGIG (reference sequence). This CDR3 has 14 residues. V was shortened by 0 bases and J by 7 bases, with 15 bases between the two germline ends. Full variable domain (rest looked up from reference TRBV30 and TRBJ1-1): SQTIHQWPATLVQPVGSPLSLECTVEGTSNPNLYWYRQAAGRGLQLLFYSVGIGQISSEVPQNLSASRPQDRQFILSSKKLLLSDSGFYLCAWSVLSPTHEAFFGQGTRLTVV.

The chain uses TRBV27 and TRBJ2-5, with D perhaps TRBD1 (5 bases). Germline lookup yields CDR1 MNHEY and CDR2 SMNVEV (reference sequence). Trimming left V 4 bases short and J 3 bases short, with 15 bases between. The CDR3 totals 15 residues. This CDR3 reads CASSSAGIGKETQYF. The CDR3 DNA sequence: TGTGCCAGCAGTTCGGCAGGGATTGGTAAAGAGACCCAGTACTTC.

The rearrangement uses TRBV29-1 and TRBJ2-1, with TRBD1 as a possible D gene (6 bases). Germline V gives CDR1 SQVTM, CDR2 ANQGSEA. The CDR3 loop spans 14 amino acids. V was cut by 3 bases and J by 4 bases, with 13 bases left in between. CDR3 DNA: TGCAGCGTTGACGGTAACAGGGCGTACAATGAGCAGTTCTTC. Its protein is CSVDGNRAYNEQFF.

This chain uses TRBV4-1 with TRBJ2-5, with TRBD2 matching over 7 bases. Trimming removed 2 bases from V and 4 bases from J; junction bases left unmatched: 4. CDR3 length equals 14 residues. CDR1 is MGHRA, CDR2 YSYEKL, per germline. CDR3 coding DNA: TGCGCCAGCAGCCAACCCTGGGAGGGAGAGACCCAGTACTTC. It is translated as CASSQPWEGETQYF.

The J gene is TRBJ2-2, the V gene TRBV2; 10 bases are a match to TRBD2. The CDR3 is made up of 15 amino acids. Trimming removed 7 bases from V and 4 bases from J; junction bases left unmatched: 6. Germline-derived CDR1 and CDR2 are SNHLY and FYNNEI. For the CDR3, the DNA is TGTGCCAGCACCGCACTAGCGGGGAGCACCGGGGAGCTGTTTTTT. Amino acid sequence: CASTALAGSTGELFF.

This clone showed up just a few times. The chain combines TRBV6-5 with TRBJ2-6; D gene ambiguous. V was trimmed by 0 bases and J by 4 bases, leaving 7 bases between them. Germline loops: CDR1 MNHEY, CDR2 SVGAGI. The CDR3 has 15 residues. The DNA of the CDR3 is TGTGCCAGCAGTTACTCGACTGGAGGGGCCAACGTCCTGACTTTC. It yields the protein CASSYSTGGANVLTF.

This clone appeared a few times. The genes are TRBV19 and TRBJ1-1; D possibly corresponds to TRBD1 (6 bases). V shed 6 bases and J shed 5 bases, with 16 bases lying between them. The CDR3 is made up of 14 amino acids. Germline V gene lookup returns CDR1 LNHDA and CDR2 SQIVND (reference sequence). CDR3 residues: CASRRTGGGTEAFF. The CDR3 nucleotides are TGTGCCAGTAGGAGAACGGGGGGCGGAACTGAAGCTTTCTTT.

The gene calls are TRBV4-3 and TRBJ2-5; 15 positions agree with TRBD2. The CDR3 loop spans 19 amino acids. CDR1 is LGHNA, CDR2 YSLEER, per germline. V was clipped by 1 base and J by 5 bases; unmatched bases: 11. The chain's CDR3 is CASSQVHPGTSGGRETQYF. DNA of the CDR3: TGCGCCAGCAGCCAAGTACACCCAGGGACTAGCGGGGGGAGGGAGACCCAGTACTTC.

V gene TRBV9 combines with J gene TRBJ2-3, with 9 bases matching TRBD2. Trimming cost V 6 bases and J 4 bases; bases outside gene matches: 9. Germline V gene lookup returns CDR1 SGDLS and CDR2 YYNGEE. This CDR3 comprises 15 residues. Written as DNA, the CDR3 is TGTGCCAGCACGTTCGCGGGGGGGCCTGCAGATACGCAGTATTTT. It is translated as CASTFAGGPADTQYF. The full variable domain, its missing parts supplied by reference TRBV9 and TRBJ2-3, is DSGVTQTPKHLITATGQRVTLRCSPRSGDLSVYWYQQSLDQGLQFLIQYYNGEERAKGNILERFSAQQFPDLHSELNLSSLELGDSALYFCASTFAGGPADTQYFGPGTRLTVL.

The CDR3 DNA is TGTGCCAGTAAGCCTTCCGGGGCGGGGGACACTGAAGCTTTCTTT. It codes for CASKPSGAGDTEAFF. The J gene is TRBJ1-1, the V gene TRBV18; a possible D gene is TRBD1 (5 bases). This CDR3 comprises 15 residues. Between the trimmed V and J ends, which lost 9 bases and 3 bases, there was a span of 20 bases. The germline V gene has CDR1 KGHSH and CDR2 LQKENI.

The chain recombines TRBV5-4 with TRBJ2-7; 9 nucleotides align to TRBD1. The V and J ends lost 1 base and 2 bases, in that order; junction bases with no gene match: 4. This CDR3 region has 15 residues. Germline loops: CDR1 SGHNT, CDR2 YYREEE (reference sequence). The CDR3 coding sequence is TGTGCCAGCAGCTTGCGACAGGGGGGACCCTACGAGCAGTACTTC. Translated, it gives CASSLRQGGPYEQYF.

V usage is TRBV5-4 and J usage is TRBJ2-3, with 7 nucleotides matching TRBD2. The CDR3 spans 15 residues. Unmatched junction bases numbered 5, after V lost 2 bases and J lost 2 bases. Germline assignment: CDR1 SGHNT and CDR2 YYREEE (reference sequence). The CDR3 region is CASSFDGGFTDTQYF. The CDR3 DNA follows: TGTGCCAGCAGCTTCGACGGGGGGTTCACAGATACGCAGTATTTT.

V usage is TRBV6-1 and J usage is TRBJ2-7; 9 bases map to TRBD1. CDR1 is MNHNS, CDR2 SASEGT, per germline. This CDR3 is built from 12 residues. The trim removed 6 bases at V and 6 bases at J, leaving 3 bases unmatched. In nucleotides, the CDR3 is TGTGCCAGCAGCGGGACAGGGACCGAGCAGTACTTC. Amino acid sequence: CASSGTGTEQYF.